The 13 T cell receptor beta chains in this list originate from one sample, sequenced in a study of blood T cell repertoires in COVID-19. Clones were sequenced by immunoSEQ multiplex PCR, and TCRdb holds only the in-frame ones, with some missing. Of more than 95,000 clones detected, 86% appear once; the ten largest clones hold approximately 13%. The specimen was peripheral blood. The receptors derive from a woman between 55 and 75 years old in a cohort sampled during active or convalescent COVID-19.

The V and J genes are TRBV19 and TRBJ2-7, with TRBD2 as a possible D gene (5 bases). This CDR3 contains 12 residues. V was pared by 5 bases and J by 4 bases, with 9 bases between. In germline, CDR1 is LNHDA, CDR2 SQIVND (reference sequence). CDR3 residues: CASSAGLYEQYF. For the CDR3, the DNA is TGTGCCAGTAGTGCCGGACTTTACGAGCAGTACTTC.

The rearrangement uses TRBV28 and TRBJ2-7; 15 positions match TRBD2. Per germline, CDR1 MDHEN and CDR2 SYDVKM. CDR3 size: 15 residues. Trimming removed 5 bases from V and 4 bases from J; junction bases left unmatched: 3. CDR3 nucleotide sequence: TGTGCCAGCAGTGTGGGACTAGCGGGAGGATACGAGCAGTACTTC. This encodes CASSVGLAGGYEQYF.

The chain carries TRBV4-2 and TRBJ1-2; D is unresolved. Germline lookup yields CDR1 LGHNA and CDR2 YNFKEQ. Trimming left V 2 bases short and J 4 bases short, with 11 bases between. The CDR3 length is 14 residues. The CDR3: CASSQTPGIYGYTF. DNA of the CDR3: TGTGCCAGCAGCCAAACCCCCGGGATCTATGGCTACACCTTC.

The chain links TRBV6-5 to TRBJ2-1, with D unresolved. This CDR3 has 13 residues. V lost 2 bases and J lost 6, with 8 bases in between. Germline loops: CDR1 MNHEY, CDR2 SVGAGI. CDR3 protein: CASSYAYGNEQFF. The CDR3 DNA follows: TGTGCCAGCAGTTACGCTTACGGCAATGAGCAGTTCTTC.

The chain carries TRBV3-1 (or the pseudogene TRBV3-2) and TRBJ2-1; 7 nucleotides align to TRBD1. This CDR3 has 15 amino acids. With V trimmed by 5 bases and J by 6 bases, 10 bases remained unmatched. The V gene's germline CDR1 is LGHDT and CDR2 YNNKEL (reference sequence). The CDR3 nucleotides are TGTGCCAGCAGCAGACGGGACAGCACGGGCAATGAGCAGTTCTTC. This translates into CASSRRDSTGNEQFF.

The count of this clone is one. The J gene is TRBJ2-4, the V gene TRBV9; D ambiguous. Germline V gene sequence: CDR1 SGDLS, CDR2 YYNGEE. The CDR3 runs 14 residues. Trimming removed 1 base at V and 9 bases at J, with 14 bases between. Here the CDR3 reads CASSVSSRVGIQYF. The CDR3 coding sequence is TGTGCCAGCAGCGTAAGTTCCCGGGTTGGCATTCAGTACTTC.

The chain is built from TRBV18 and TRBJ2-2; 9 nucleotides align to TRBD2. Per the germline V gene, CDR1 is KGHSH and CDR2 is LQKENI. V shed 5 bases, J shed 4 bases, and the junction held 8 bases outside the gene matches. The CDR3 sequence is 16 residues long. The CDR3 loop reads CASSMRSGGTTGELFF. The CDR3 DNA is TGTGCCAGCTCAATGCGTAGCGGGGGAACCACCGGGGAGCTGTTTTTT. The full variable domain, with the rest looked up from reference TRBV18 and TRBJ2-2, is NAGVMQNPRHLVRRRGQEARLRCSPMKGHSHVYWYRQLPEEGLKFMVYLQKENIIDESGMPKERFSAEFPKEGPSILRIQQVVRGDSAAYFCASSMRSGGTTGELFFGEGSRLTVL.

This chain links TRBV5-1 with TRBJ2-1; 9 positions agree with TRBD1. The CDR3 contains 13 residues. V shed 7 bases and J 2 bases; nucleotides not matched to a gene: 1. Germline V gene sequence: CDR1 SGHRS, CDR2 YFSETQ. CDR3 in amino acids: CASHRGPYNEQFF. The CDR3 nucleotides read TGCGCCAGCCACAGGGGGCCCTACAATGAGCAGTTCTTC.

The CDR3 sequence: CASSLNSGSVQYF. CDR3 coding DNA: TGCGCCAGCAGCTTGAATAGCGGGAGTGTGCAGTACTTC. This chain connects TRBV5-1 to TRBJ2-7, with 9 bases identical to TRBD2. V lost 1 base to trimming and J lost 9 bases; unmatched junction nucleotides: 5. This CDR3 contains 13 residues. Germline lookup yields CDR1 SGHRS and CDR2 YFSETQ. Full variable domain (rest looked up from reference TRBV5-1 and TRBJ2-7): KAGVTQTPRYLIKTRGQQVTLSCSPISGHRSVSWYQQTPGQGLQFLFEYFSETQRNKGNFPGRFSGRQFSNSRSEMNVSTLELGDSALYLCASSLNSGSVQYFGPGTRLTVT.

The table lists this clone with a few counts. The rearrangement links TRBV4-1 to TRBJ1-2; D might be TRBD1 (6 bases). V was trimmed by 3 bases and J by 3 bases, leaving 17 bases between them. The CDR3 totals 16 residues. Per germline, CDR1 MGHRA and CDR2 YSYEKL. The CDR3 sequence: CASSHQGRGSDYGYTF. In DNA form, the CDR3 reads TGCGCCAGCAGCCACCAAGGGAGGGGGTCTGACTATGGCTACACCTTC.

About this clone itself: Other nucleotide sequences from this sample produce the same CDR3. The chain carries TRBV5-4 and TRBJ2-3; 7 positions agree with TRBD1. The CDR3 runs to 13 residues. V was pared by 0 bases and J by 5 bases, with 0 bases of the junction left unmatched. Germline CDR1 is SGHNT and CDR2 is YYREEE (reference sequence). DNA of the CDR3: TGTGCCAGCAGCTTGGCAGGGGGAGATACGCAGTATTTT. This codes for CASSLAGGDTQYF. The variable domain in full, with the rest retrieved from reference TRBV5-4 and TRBJ2-3, is ETGVTQSPTHLIKTRGQQVTLRCSSQSGHNTVSWYQQALGQGPQFIFQYYREEENGRGNFPPRFSGLQFPNYSSELNVNALELDDSALYLCASSLAGGDTQYFGPGTRLTVL.

This clone was seen just once. The V gene is TRBV3-1 (or the pseudogene TRBV3-2), the J gene TRBJ2-7, with a tentative D call TRBD1 (5 bases). In germline, CDR1 is LGHDT, CDR2 YNNKEL (reference sequence). Trimming cost V 7 bases and J 6 bases, with 10 bases left between them. This CDR3 is built from 11 residues. Here the CDR3 DNA reads TGTGCCAGCACATCGGACACCGAGCAGTACTTC. This sequence encodes CASTSDTEQYF.

The chain links TRBV9 to TRBJ1-1; D not certain. The germline gives CDR1 SGDLS, CDR2 YYNGEE. This CDR3 has 14 residues. V lost 0 bases and J 2 bases, leaving 8 bases between the germline ends. The CDR3 sequence is CASSVGAPNTEAFF. For the CDR3, the DNA is TGTGCCAGCAGCGTAGGGGCACCTAACACTGAAGCTTTCTTT.